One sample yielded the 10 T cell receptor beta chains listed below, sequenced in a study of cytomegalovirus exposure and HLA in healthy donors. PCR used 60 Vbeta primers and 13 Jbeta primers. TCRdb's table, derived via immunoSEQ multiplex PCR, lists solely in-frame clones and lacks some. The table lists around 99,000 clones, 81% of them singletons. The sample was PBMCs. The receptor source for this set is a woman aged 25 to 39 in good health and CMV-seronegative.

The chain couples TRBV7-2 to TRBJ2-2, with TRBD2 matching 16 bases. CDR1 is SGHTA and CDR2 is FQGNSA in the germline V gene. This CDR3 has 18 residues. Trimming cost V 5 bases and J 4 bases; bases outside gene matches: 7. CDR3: CASSQLGTSGRGTGELFF. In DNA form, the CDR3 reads TGTGCCAGCAGCCAACTCGGGACTAGCGGGAGGGGCACCGGGGAGCTGTTTTTT. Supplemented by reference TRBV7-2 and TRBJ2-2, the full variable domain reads GAGVSQSPSNKVTEKGKDVELRCDPISGHTALYWYRQSLGQGLEFLIYFQGNSAPDKSGLPSDRFSAERTGGSVSTLTIQRTQQEDSAVYLCASSQLGTSGRGTGELFFGEGSRLTVL.

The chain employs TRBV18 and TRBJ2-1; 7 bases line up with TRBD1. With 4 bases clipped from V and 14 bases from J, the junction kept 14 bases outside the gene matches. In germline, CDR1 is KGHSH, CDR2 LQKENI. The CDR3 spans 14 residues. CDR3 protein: CASSQDPSDREKFF. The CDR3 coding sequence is TGTGCCAGCTCACAAGACCCGTCAGACAGGGAAAAGTTCTTC.

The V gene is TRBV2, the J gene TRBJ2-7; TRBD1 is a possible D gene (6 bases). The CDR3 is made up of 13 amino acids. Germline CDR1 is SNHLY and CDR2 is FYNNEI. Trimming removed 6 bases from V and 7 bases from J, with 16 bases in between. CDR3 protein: CASSPRDIGEQYF. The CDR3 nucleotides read TGTGCCAGCAGCCCCCGGGACATCGGGGAGCAGTACTTC.

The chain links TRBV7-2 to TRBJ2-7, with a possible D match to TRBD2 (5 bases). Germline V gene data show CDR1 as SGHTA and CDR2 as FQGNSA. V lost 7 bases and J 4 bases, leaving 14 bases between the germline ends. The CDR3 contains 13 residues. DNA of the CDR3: TGTGCCAGCACCCCGAACCCGGGGTACGAGCAGTACTTC. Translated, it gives CASTPNPGYEQYF.

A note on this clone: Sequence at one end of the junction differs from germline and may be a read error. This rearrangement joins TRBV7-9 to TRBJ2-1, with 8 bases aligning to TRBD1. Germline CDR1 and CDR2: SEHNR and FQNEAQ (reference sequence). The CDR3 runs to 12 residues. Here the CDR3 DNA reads TGTTCCAGCAGCCCAGGGACAGGCCACCAGTTCTTC. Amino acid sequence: CSSSPGTGHQFF.

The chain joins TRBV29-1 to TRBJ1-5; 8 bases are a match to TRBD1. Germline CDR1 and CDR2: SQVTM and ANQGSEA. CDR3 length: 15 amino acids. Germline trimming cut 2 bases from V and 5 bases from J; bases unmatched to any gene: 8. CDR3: CSVEYEDRADQPQHF. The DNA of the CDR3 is TGCAGCGTTGAATATGAGGACAGGGCCGATCAGCCCCAGCATTTT. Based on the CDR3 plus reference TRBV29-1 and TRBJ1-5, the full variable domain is SAVISQKPSRDICQRGTSLTIQCQVDSQVTMMFWYRQQPGQSLTLIATANQGSEATYESGFVIDKFPISRPNLTFSTLTVSNMSPEDSSIYLCSVEYEDRADQPQHFGDGTRLSIL.

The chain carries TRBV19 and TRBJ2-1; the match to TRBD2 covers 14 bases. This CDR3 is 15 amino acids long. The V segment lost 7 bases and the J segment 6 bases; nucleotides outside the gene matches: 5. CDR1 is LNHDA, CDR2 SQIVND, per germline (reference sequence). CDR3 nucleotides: TGTGCCAGTAAATCCGGGACTAGCGGGGGCAATGAGCAGTTCTTC. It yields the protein CASKSGTSGGNEQFF.

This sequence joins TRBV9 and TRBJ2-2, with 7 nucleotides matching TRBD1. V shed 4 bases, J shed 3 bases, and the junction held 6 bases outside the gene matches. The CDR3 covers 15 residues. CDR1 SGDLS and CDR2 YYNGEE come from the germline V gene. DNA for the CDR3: TGTGCCAGCAGCACACAGACAGGGCACACCGGGGAGCTGTTTTTT. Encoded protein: CASSTQTGHTGELFF.

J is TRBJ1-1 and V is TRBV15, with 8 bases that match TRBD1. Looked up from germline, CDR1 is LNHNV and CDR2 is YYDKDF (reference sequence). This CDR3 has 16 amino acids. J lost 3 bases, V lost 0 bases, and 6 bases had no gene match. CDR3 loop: CATSRDVTGGYTEAFF. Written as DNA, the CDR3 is TGTGCCACCAGCAGAGACGTCACAGGGGGGTACACTGAAGCTTTCTTT.

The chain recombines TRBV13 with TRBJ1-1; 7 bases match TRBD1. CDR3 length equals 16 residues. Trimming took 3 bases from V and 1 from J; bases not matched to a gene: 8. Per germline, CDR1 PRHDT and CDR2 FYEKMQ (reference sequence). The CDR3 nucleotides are TGTGCCAGCAGCTTTGAGAGCGGACAGGCGAACACTGAAGCTTTCTTT. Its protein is CASSFESGQANTEAFF.